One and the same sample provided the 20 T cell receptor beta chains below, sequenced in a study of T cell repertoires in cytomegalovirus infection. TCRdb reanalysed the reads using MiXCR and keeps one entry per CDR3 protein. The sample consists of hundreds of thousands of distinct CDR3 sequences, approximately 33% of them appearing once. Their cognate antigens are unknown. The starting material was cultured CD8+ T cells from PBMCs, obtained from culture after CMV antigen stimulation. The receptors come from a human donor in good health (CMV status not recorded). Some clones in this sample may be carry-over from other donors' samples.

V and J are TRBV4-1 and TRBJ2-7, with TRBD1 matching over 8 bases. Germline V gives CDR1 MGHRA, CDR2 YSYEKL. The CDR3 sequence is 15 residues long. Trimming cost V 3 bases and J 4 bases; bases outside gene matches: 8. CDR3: CASSHPGQEFYEQYF. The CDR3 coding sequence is TGCGCCAGCAGCCACCCGGGACAGGAATTTTACGAGCAGTACTTC.

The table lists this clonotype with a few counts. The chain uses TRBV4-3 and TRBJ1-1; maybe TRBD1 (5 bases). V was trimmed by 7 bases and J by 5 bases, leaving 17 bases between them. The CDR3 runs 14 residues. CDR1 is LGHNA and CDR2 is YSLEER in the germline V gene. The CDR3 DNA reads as TGCGCCAGCACCTGGGGGGTCTATGTAACTGAAGCTTTCTTT. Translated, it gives CASTWGVYVTEAFF.

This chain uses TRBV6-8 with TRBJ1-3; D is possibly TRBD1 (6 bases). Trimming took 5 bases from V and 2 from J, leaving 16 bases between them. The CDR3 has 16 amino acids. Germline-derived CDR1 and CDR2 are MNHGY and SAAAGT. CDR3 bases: TGTGCCAGCAGTGGACTGAGGACAGCTCCTGGAAACACCATATATTTT. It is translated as CASSGLRTAPGNTIYF.

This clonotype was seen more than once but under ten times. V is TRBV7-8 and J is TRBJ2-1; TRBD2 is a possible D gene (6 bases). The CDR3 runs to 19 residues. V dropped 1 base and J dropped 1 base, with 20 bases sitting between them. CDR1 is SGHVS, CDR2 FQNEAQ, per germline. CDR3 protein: CASSLVGIGELASYNEQFF. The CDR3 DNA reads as TGTGCCAGCAGCTTAGTTGGTATAGGGGAGCTAGCGTCCTACAATGAGCAGTTCTTC.

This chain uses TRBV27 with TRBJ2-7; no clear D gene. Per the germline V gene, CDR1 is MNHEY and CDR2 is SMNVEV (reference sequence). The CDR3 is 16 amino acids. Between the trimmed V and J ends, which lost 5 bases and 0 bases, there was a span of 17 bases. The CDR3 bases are TGTGCCAGCAGTGATTCCGGGTATCGTGACTCCTACGAGCAGTACTTC. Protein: CASSDSGYRDSYEQYF.

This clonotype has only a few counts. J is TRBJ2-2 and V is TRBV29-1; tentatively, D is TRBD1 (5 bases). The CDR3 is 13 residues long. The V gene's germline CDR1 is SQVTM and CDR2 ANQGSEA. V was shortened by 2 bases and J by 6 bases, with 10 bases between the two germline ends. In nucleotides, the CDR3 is TGCAGCGTTGAACTGGAAGGGGCCGGGGAGCTGTTTTTT. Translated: CSVELEGAGELFF.

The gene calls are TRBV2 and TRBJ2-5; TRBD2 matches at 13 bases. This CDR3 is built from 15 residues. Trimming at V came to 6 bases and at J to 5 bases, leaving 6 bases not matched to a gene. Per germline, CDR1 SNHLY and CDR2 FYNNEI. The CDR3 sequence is CASRTSGGVEETQYF. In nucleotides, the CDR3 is TGTGCCAGCAGAACTAGCGGGGGGGTCGAGGAGACCCAGTACTTC. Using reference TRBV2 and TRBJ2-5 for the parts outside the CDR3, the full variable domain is EPEVTQTPSHQVTQMGQEVILRCVPISNHLYFYWYRQILGQKVEFLVSFYNNEISEKSEIFDDQFSVERPDGSNFTLKIRSTKLEDSAMYFCASRTSGGVEETQYFGPGTRLLVL.

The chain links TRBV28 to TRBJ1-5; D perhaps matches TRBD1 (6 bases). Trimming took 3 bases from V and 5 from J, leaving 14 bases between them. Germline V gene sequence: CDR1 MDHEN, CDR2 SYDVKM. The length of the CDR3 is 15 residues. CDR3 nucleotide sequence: TGTGCCAGCAGTTTTTCAGGGGCCAATGATCAGCCCCAGCATTTT. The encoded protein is CASSFSGANDQPQHF. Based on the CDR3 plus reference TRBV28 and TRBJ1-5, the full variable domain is DVKVTQSSRYLVKRTGEKVFLECVQDMDHENMFWYRQDPGLGLRLIYFSYDVKMKEKGDIPEGYSVSREKKERFSLILESASTNQTSMYLCASSFSGANDQPQHFGDGTRLSIL.

The CDR3 loop is CANQESLTEISYNEQFF. The DNA for the CDR3 is TGTGCTAACCAAGAGTCCTTGACAGAGATCTCCTACAATGAGCAGTTCTTC. The chain couples TRBV12-5 to TRBJ2-1; D perhaps matches TRBD1 (5 bases). V gave up 10 bases and J gave up 0 bases, with 22 bases separating them. There are 17 residues in the CDR3. In germline, CDR1 is LGHNT, CDR2 FRNRAP.

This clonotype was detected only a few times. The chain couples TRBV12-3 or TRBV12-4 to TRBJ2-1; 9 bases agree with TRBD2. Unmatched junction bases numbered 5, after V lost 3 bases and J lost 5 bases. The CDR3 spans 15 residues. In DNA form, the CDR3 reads TGTGCCAGCAGTTTTAACGGCGGGGGGGACAATGAGCAGTTCTTC. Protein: CASSFNGGGDNEQFF.

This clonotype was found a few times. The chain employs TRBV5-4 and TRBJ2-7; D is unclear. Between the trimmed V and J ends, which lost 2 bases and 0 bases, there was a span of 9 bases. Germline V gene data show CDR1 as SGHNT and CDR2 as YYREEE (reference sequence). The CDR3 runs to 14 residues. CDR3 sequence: CASSFMGISYEQYV. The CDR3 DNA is TGTGCCAGCAGCTTTATGGGGATCTCCTACGAGCAGTACGTC.

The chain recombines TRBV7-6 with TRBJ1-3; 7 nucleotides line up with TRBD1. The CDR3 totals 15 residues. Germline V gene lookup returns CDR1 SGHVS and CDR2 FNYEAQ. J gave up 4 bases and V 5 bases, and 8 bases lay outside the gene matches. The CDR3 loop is CASSADRDSGNTIYF. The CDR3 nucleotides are TGTGCCAGCAGCGCGGACCGGGACAGCGGAAACACCATATATTTT. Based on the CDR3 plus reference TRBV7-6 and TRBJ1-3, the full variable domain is GAGVSQSPRYKVTKRGQDVALRCDPISGHVSLYWYRQALGQGPEFLTYFNYEAQQDKSGLPNDRFSAERPEGSISTLTIQRTEQRDSAMYRCASSADRDSGNTIYFGEGSWLTVV.

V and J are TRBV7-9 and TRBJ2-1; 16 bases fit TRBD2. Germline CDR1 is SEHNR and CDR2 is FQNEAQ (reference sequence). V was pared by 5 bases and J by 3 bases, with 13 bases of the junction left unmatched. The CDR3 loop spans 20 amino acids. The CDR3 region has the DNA TGTGCCAGCAGCCCAAAAACCGGGACTAGCGGGGGGGCCTACTACAATGAGCAGTTCTTC. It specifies CASSPKTGTSGGAYYNEQFF.

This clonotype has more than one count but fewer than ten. The CDR3 region has the DNA TGTGCCAGCAGTCGGCGAGGGGAAAGAGTCACTGAAGCTTTCTTT. Protein: CASSRRGERVTEAFF. This chain uses TRBV6-5 with TRBJ1-1; a possible D gene is TRBD1 (5 bases). Germline CDR1 reads MNHEY; CDR2 reads SVGAGI. V dropped 5 bases and J dropped 4 bases, with 17 bases sitting between them. The CDR3 consists of 15 residues.

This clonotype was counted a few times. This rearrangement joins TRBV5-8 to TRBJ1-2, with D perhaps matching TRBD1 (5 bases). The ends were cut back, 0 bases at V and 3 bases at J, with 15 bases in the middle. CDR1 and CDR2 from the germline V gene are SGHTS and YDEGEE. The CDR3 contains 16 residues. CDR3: CASSLVDSYRHYGYTF. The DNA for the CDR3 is TGTGCCAGCAGCTTGGTTGACAGTTACCGTCACTATGGCTACACCTTC.

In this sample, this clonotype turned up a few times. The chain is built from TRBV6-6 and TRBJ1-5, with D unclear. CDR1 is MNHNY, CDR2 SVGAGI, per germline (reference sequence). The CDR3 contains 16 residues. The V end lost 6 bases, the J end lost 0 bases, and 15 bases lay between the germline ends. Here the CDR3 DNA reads TGTGCCAGCAGATCGAACGCCGAGGGTAGCAATCAGCCCCAGCATTTT. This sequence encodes CASRSNAEGSNQPQHF.

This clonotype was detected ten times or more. In DNA, the CDR3 is TGTGCCAGCGGGATAGCGTCCGGTGACACCGGGGAGCTGTTTTTT. Its protein product is CASGIASGDTGELFF. This chain links TRBV7-6 with TRBJ2-2, with a tentative D call TRBD2 (5 bases). Trimming took off 8 bases at V and 3 bases at J, with 16 bases between the two ends. Germline-derived CDR1 and CDR2 are SGHVS and FNYEAQ. This CDR3 region has 15 residues.

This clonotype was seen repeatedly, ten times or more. The CDR3 DNA is TGTGCCAGCAGCCGCTGGACCCCAAGTGGGACTGAAGCTTTCTTT. Translating gives CASSRWTPSGTEAFF. V usage is TRBV7-2 and J usage is TRBJ1-1; D not certain. Germline CDR1 SGHTA, CDR2 FQGNSA. This CDR3 contains 15 residues. V was cut by 5 bases and J by 5 bases, with 18 bases left in between. Based on the CDR3 plus reference TRBV7-2 and TRBJ1-1, the full variable domain is GAGVSQSPSNKVTEKGKDVELRCDPISGHTALYWYRQSLGQGLEFLIYFQGNSAPDKSGLPSDRFSAERTGGSVSTLTIQRTQQEDSAVYLCASSRWTPSGTEAFFGQGTRLTVV.

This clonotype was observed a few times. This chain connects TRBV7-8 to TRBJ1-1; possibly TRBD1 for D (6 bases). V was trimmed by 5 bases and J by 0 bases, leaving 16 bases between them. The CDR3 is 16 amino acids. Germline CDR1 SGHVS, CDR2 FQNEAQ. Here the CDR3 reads CASSLGAGVMNTEAFF. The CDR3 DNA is TGTGCCAGCAGCCTGGGGGCCGGGGTTATGAACACTGAAGCTTTCTTT.

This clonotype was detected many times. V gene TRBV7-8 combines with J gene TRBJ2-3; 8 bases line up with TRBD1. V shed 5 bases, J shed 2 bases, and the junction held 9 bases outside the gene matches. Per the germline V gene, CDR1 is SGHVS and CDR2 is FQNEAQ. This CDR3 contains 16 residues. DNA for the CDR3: TGTGCCAGCAGCCTCTGGGACAGGTCTATCACAGATACGCAGTATTTT. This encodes CASSLWDRSITDTQYF.